This entry lists 9 T cell receptor beta chains sequenced from one sample in a study of T cell responses to AZD1222 COVID-19 vaccine. Only in-frame clones appear in the TCRdb table, and some are missing; sequencing was by immunoSEQ multiplex PCR. The repertoire has around 140,000 clones, 89% of them found once; the top ten carry under 2%. Sequencing was performed on peripheral blood, taken 28 days after the second AZD1222 dose. These TCRs come from an adult who received the AZD1222 COVID-19 vaccine.

The V call is TRBV11-3, the J call TRBJ1-2, with D unresolved. The V end was cut by 4 bases, the J end by 4 bases, with 13 bases between. CDR1 and CDR2 from the germline V gene are SGHNT and YENEEA. This CDR3 has 14 residues. CDR3 in DNA: TGTGCCAGCAGCTCCCCCGGATGGTCCTATGGCTACACCTTC. Residues: CASSSPGWSYGYTF.

The chain combines TRBV4-2 with TRBJ1-4, with TRBD1 identical over 7 bases. From germline, CDR1 is LGHNA and CDR2 YNFKEQ. CDR3 size: 15 residues. The junction had 9 bases not matched to a gene; V was cut back by 5 bases and J by 6 bases. This CDR3 reads CASSGPGTAYEKLFF. CDR3 DNA sequence: TGTGCCAGCAGCGGTCCCGGGACAGCGTATGAAAAACTGTTTTTT.

The rearrangement links TRBV6-5 to TRBJ2-3, with D perhaps matching TRBD1 or TRBD2 (5 bases each). The CDR3 has 15 residues. The germline V and J ends were trimmed by 5 bases and 0 bases, with 12 bases remaining between them. Per the germline V gene, CDR1 is MNHEY and CDR2 is SVGAGI. For the CDR3, the DNA is TGTGCCAGCAGTAGCAGGGACGGTAGCACAGATACGCAGTATTTT. Amino acid sequence: CASSSRDGSTDTQYF.

The chain employs TRBV24-1 and TRBJ2-2; D not resolved. This CDR3 spans 16 amino acids. Germline CDR1 reads KGHDR; CDR2 reads SFDVKD. Trimming cost V 0 bases and J 8 bases, with 15 bases left between them. DNA of the CDR3: TGTGCCACCAGTGATTTGCGGCTCCCTAAGAGAGGGGAGCTGTTTTTT. It translates to CATSDLRLPKRGELFF.

The rearrangement joins TRBV4-2 to TRBJ2-2, with 11 bases fitting TRBD2. The germline V gene has CDR1 LGHNA and CDR2 YNFKEQ. Germline trimming cut 0 bases from V and 7 bases from J; bases unmatched to any gene: 13. This CDR3 contains 19 residues. The CDR3 sequence is CASSQESTSGKGSGGELFF. For the CDR3, the DNA is TGTGCCAGCAGCCAAGAGTCGACTAGCGGGAAGGGGTCCGGCGGGGAGCTGTTTTTT.

The chain recombines TRBV4-1 with TRBJ1-1; 7 bases line up with TRBD1. CDR1 is MGHRA, CDR2 YSYEKL, per germline. The junction had 9 bases not matched to a gene; V was cut back by 2 bases and J by 0 bases. The CDR3 totals 17 residues. The CDR3 spells CASSQPRQGSMNTEAFF. In DNA form, the CDR3 reads TGCGCCAGCAGCCAACCTAGACAGGGTTCCATGAACACTGAAGCTTTCTTT.

This chain uses TRBV7-3 with TRBJ2-1; D ambiguous. With 1 base removed from V and 4 bases from J, the gap between germline ends came to 11 bases. This CDR3 region has 15 residues. Germline V gene lookup returns CDR1 SGHTA and CDR2 FQGTGA. The CDR3 spells CASSLNLAPYNEQFF. The CDR3 nucleotides read TGTGCCAGCAGCTTAAACCTCGCTCCGTACAATGAGCAGTTCTTC. Filled out from reference TRBV7-3 and TRBJ2-1, the complete variable domain reads GAGVSQTPSNKVTEKGKYVELRCDPISGHTALYWYRQSLGQGPEFLIYFQGTGAADDSGLPNDRFFAVRPEGSVSTLKIQRTERGDSAVYLCASSLNLAPYNEQFFGPGTRLTVL.

The chain joins TRBV4-2 to TRBJ2-7; a weak D match, TRBD1 (6 bases). Per the germline V gene, CDR1 is LGHNA and CDR2 is YNFKEQ. The CDR3 consists of 14 residues. Trimming took 4 bases from V and 2 from J, leaving 12 bases between them. The CDR3 spells CASSPPDRAYEQYF. The CDR3 DNA reads TGTGCCAGCAGCCCCCCGGACAGAGCCTACGAGCAGTACTTC.

The V call is TRBV4-1, the J call TRBJ2-7, with D perhaps assigned TRBD1 or TRBD2 (5 bases each). CDR3 length: 14 amino acids. V was shortened by 1 base and J by 3 bases, with 10 bases between the two germline ends. Per germline, CDR1 MGHRA and CDR2 YSYEKL. This CDR3 is CASSQGRGGYEQYF. The CDR3 nucleotides read TGCGCCAGCAGCCAAGGCCGGGGCGGCTACGAGCAGTACTTC.